This is a list of T cell receptor beta chains from one sample in a study of CD4 T cells in relation to SARS-CoV-2 and coronaviruses. For these TCRs, the target antigens are not known. Sequenced by immunoSEQ multiplex PCR; TCRdb stores in-frame clones only, minus some. There are 40,000 to 50,000 clones in the sample; about 87% occur only once, and 1% to 1.5% lies in the top ten. The sequenced sample was naive CD4+ T cells from PBMCs, cultured in vitro. The receptors derive from an adult with COVID-19. Both conserved end residues are part of each CDR3. Fields, in order: clone size, J gene, D gene, V gene, CDR3 protein, CDR3 DNA. The D gene is left open where the match is weak. Part of the rows lack a size; the others show once, few, many or a class for expanded clones.

>.|TRBJ1-4|.|TRBV19
CASTEGEKLFF
TGTGCCAGTACCGAAGGGGAAAAACTGTTTTTT
>.|TRBJ2-5|TRBD1|TRBV4-1
CASSPPGQQETQYF
TGCGCCAGCAGCCCCCCGGGACAGCAAGAGACCCAGTACTTC
>few|TRBJ1-1|TRBD1|TRBV4-1
CASSPERTGLSMNTEAFF
TGCGCCAGCAGCCCGGAACGGACAGGTCTTAGCATGAACACTGAAGCTTTCTTT
>.|TRBJ1-6|.|TRBV19
CASRSLGPSNSPLHF
TGTGCCAGTAGAAGCCTAGGCCCGTCAAATTCACCCCTCCACTTT
>.|TRBJ2-5|TRBD1|TRBV10-3
CAISQRDRGRETQYF
TGTGCCATCAGCCAACGGGACAGGGGTCGGGAGACCCAGTACTTC
>.|TRBJ2-3|TRBD2|TRBV30
CAWSQYLAADTDTQYF
TGTGCCTGGAGCCAATACCTAGCGGCAGACACAGATACGCAGTATTTT
>.|TRBJ1-1|.|TRBV18
CASSPSQGWFTEAFF
TGTGCCAGCTCACCAAGTCAGGGGTGGTTCACTGAAGCTTTCTTT
>once|TRBJ2-2|TRBD1|TRBV20-1
CSASSALGQGNTGELFF
TGCAGTGCTAGTTCTGCCCTCGGACAGGGGAACACCGGGGAGCTGTTTTTT
>.|TRBJ2-7|.|TRBV30
CAWRVAVTSYEQYF
TGTGCCTGGAGGGTCGCAGTTACCTCCTACGAGCAGTACTTC
>.|TRBJ1-1|.|TRBV7-2
CASSSLVIGTANTEAFF
TGTGCCAGCAGCTCGCTGGTCATAGGGACGGCGAACACTGAAGCTTTCTTT
>.|TRBJ1-1|.|TRBV6-6
CASILRGGTEAFF
TGTGCCAGCATCCTGAGGGGGGGAACTGAAGCTTTCTTT
>.|TRBJ1-1|.|TRBV14
CASRLTANTEAFF
TGTGCCAGCAGATTAACAGCGAACACTGAAGCTTTCTTT
>.|TRBJ2-5|.|TRBV5-1
CASSLEGQETQYF
TGCGCCAGCAGCTTGGAGGGGCAAGAGACCCAGTACTTC
>.|TRBJ2-6|.|TRBV28
CASSFPSGANVLTF
TGTGCCAGCAGTTTCCCCTCTGGGGCCAACGTCCTGACTTTC
>.|TRBJ1-5|.|TRBV10-3
CAISEYSLGGNQPQHF
TGTGCCATCAGTGAGTATTCTCTTGGAGGGAATCAGCCCCAGCATTTT
>.|TRBJ2-2|.|TRBV5-1
CASSPGTLNTGELFF
TGCGCCAGCAGCCCTGGGACCCTGAACACCGGGGAGCTGTTTTTT
>.|TRBJ1-1|.|TRBV10-3
CAIRTILAGAFF
TGTGCCATCAGAACTATTCTCGCCGGAGCTTTCTTT
>.|TRBJ2-1|TRBD2|TRBV7-2
CASSLVAGGPNEQFF
TGTGCCAGCAGCTTAGTAGCGGGAGGGCCAAATGAGCAGTTCTTC
>.|TRBJ2-1|.|TRBV7-9
CASSFRRPSSYNEQFF
TGTGCCAGCAGCTTCCGTCGGCCTAGCTCCTACAATGAGCAGTTCTTC
>.|TRBJ2-3|.|TRBV11-3
CASSVSGVDTQYF
TGTGCCAGCAGCGTTTCGGGGGTAGATACGCAGTATTTT
>once|TRBJ2-1|.|TRBV29-1
CSVPVGFEQFF
TGCAGCGTACCGGTCGGCTTCGAGCAGTTCTTC
>few|TRBJ1-6|.|TRBV7-9
CASSFAGGPNSPLHF
TGTGCCAGCAGCTTTGCGGGAGGACCTAATTCACCCCTCCACTTT
>.|TRBJ2-7|.|TRBV3-1/TRBV3-2
CASSQALAPYEQYF
TGTGCCAGCAGCCAAGCTCTAGCTCCGTACGAGCAGTACTTC
>.|TRBJ2-5|TRBD2|TRBV5-6
CASSSLGTSGRLPGTQYF
TGTGCCAGCAGCTCTCTCGGGACTAGCGGGAGGCTCCCGGGGACCCAGTACTTC
>.|TRBJ1-1|TRBD1|TRBV28
CASSIRTGDLPEAFF
TGTGCCAGCAGTATACGGACAGGGGATCTTCCTGAAGCTTTCTTT
>once|TRBJ2-3|TRBD2|TRBV7-2
CASSLVCGRDSTDTQYF
TGTGCCAGCAGCTTAGTATGTGGGAGGGATTCCACAGATACGCAGTATTTT
>.|TRBJ2-5|TRBD2|TRBV9
CASSVEAGVPQETQYF
TGTGCCAGCAGCGTAGAGGCGGGAGTCCCCCAAGAGACCCAGTACTTC
>.|TRBJ2-2|.|TRBV3-1/TRBV3-2
CASRQTGELFF
TGTGCCAGCAGACAAACCGGGGAGCTGTTTTTT
>once|TRBJ2-7|.|TRBV20-1
CSVPVPAEQYF
TGCAGTGTCCCGGTCCCCGCGGAGCAGTACTTC
>.|TRBJ2-1|TRBD2|TRBV2
CASSPSGLYNEQFF
TGTGCCAGCAGTCCTAGCGGGCTTTACAATGAGCAGTTCTTC
>.|TRBJ2-1|.|TRBV28
CASIGESSYNEQFF
TGTGCCAGCATCGGGGAAAGCTCCTACAATGAGCAGTTCTTC
>.|TRBJ1-5|TRBD1|TRBV27
CASSFPIGTGGFQPQHF
TGTGCCAGCAGTTTCCCAATCGGGACAGGGGGGTTTCAGCCCCAGCATTTT
>once|TRBJ2-1|.|TRBV3-1/TRBV3-2
CASSQGGTPYRNEQFF
TGTGCCAGCAGCCAAGGAGGGACTCCGTACCGCAATGAGCAGTTCTTC
>.|TRBJ2-2|.|TRBV28
CASSLWQIRGTGELFF
TGTGCCAGCAGTTTATGGCAGATTCGTGGCACCGGGGAGCTGTTTTTT
>.|TRBJ1-4|.|TRBV18
CASSPETGTNEKLFF
TGTGCCAGCTCACCAGAGACAGGAACTAATGAAAAACTGTTTTTT
>.|TRBJ2-7|.|TRBV28
CASRLPKALYDRSLQEQSYEQYF
TGTGCCAGCAGACTCCCGAAAGCTCTTTATGACCGCTCCCTACAAGAACAATCCTACGAGCAGTACTTC
>.|TRBJ2-1|.|TRBV7-9
CASSPRYNEQFF
TGTGCCAGCAGCCCTCGATACAATGAGCAGTTCTTC
>.|TRBJ1-5|.|TRBV3-1/TRBV3-2
CASSQGQSRQPQHF
TGTGCCAGCAGCCAAGGACAGTCGCGGCAGCCCCAGCATTTT
>.|TRBJ2-5|TRBD2|TRBV2
CASSGTSGRVGTQYF
TGTGCCAGCAGTGGGACTAGCGGGAGGGTAGGGACCCAGTACTTC
>few|TRBJ2-7|.|TRBV5-1
CASSLAGQVGEQYF
TGCGCCAGCAGCTTGGCCGGGCAGGTAGGAGAGCAGTACTTC
>few|TRBJ2-2|.|TRBV29-1
CSADRRTGELFF
TGCAGCGCCGACCGGAGAACCGGGGAGCTGTTTTTT
>.|TRBJ1-5|.|TRBV18
CASSLSGLVVGTNQPQHF
TGTGCCAGCTCACTTTCCGGCTTAGTCGTAGGGACCAATCAGCCCCAGCATTTT
>.|TRBJ2-7|TRBD2|TRBV7-2
CASSPTSGEREQYF
TGTGCCAGCAGCCCGACTAGCGGGGAGCGCGAGCAGTACTTC
>.|TRBJ1-6|.|TRBV28
CASQIAGTINSPLHF
TGTGCCAGCCAAATTGCCGGGACAATAAATTCACCCCTCCACTTT
>.|TRBJ2-1|TRBD2|TRBV4-3
CASSQEPLSGMGNEQFF
TGCGCCAGCAGCCAAGAGCCACTTAGCGGGATGGGCAATGAGCAGTTCTTC
>.|TRBJ1-6|.|TRBV12-3/TRBV12-4
CASSLVGNSPLHF
TGTGCCAGCAGTTTGGTCGGTAATTCACCCCTCCACTTT
>.|TRBJ2-3|TRBD2|TRBV19
CASSIPPGLAGATDTQYF
TGTGCCAGTAGTATACCCCCGGGACTAGCGGGGGCCACAGATACGCAGTATTTT
>.|TRBJ1-1|.|TRBV6-5
CASSGVGVNEAFF
TGTGCCAGCTCAGGGGTAGGGGTGAATGAAGCTTTCTTT
>few|TRBJ2-3|.|TRBV2
CASSLQGLYTDTQYF
TGTGCCAGCAGCTTGCAAGGACTATACACAGATACGCAGTATTTT
>.|TRBJ1-6|TRBD1|TRBV6-4
CASSVGTVSSPLHF
TGTGCCAGCAGTGTCGGGACAGTTTCGTCACCCCTCCACTTT
>.|TRBJ2-7|TRBD1|TRBV28
CASSFSTGFSSYEQYF
TGTGCCAGCAGTTTCTCGACAGGGTTTAGCTCCTACGAGCAGTACTTC
>.|TRBJ2-7|TRBD1|TRBV6-6
CASSLRDRGYEQYF
TGTGCCAGCAGTCTTCGGGACAGGGGATACGAGCAGTACTTC
>few|TRBJ2-7|.|TRBV28
CASSYREQYF
TGTGCCAGCAGTTATCGCGAGCAGTACTTC
>.|TRBJ1-1|.|TRBV28
CASSPPGILNTEAFF
TGTGCCAGCAGTCCCCCCGGCATATTGAACACTGAAGCTTTCTTT
>.|TRBJ2-3|.|TRBV7-2
CASSLDGVSTDTQYF
TGTGCCAGCAGCTTAGACGGGGTTAGCACAGATACGCAGTATTTT